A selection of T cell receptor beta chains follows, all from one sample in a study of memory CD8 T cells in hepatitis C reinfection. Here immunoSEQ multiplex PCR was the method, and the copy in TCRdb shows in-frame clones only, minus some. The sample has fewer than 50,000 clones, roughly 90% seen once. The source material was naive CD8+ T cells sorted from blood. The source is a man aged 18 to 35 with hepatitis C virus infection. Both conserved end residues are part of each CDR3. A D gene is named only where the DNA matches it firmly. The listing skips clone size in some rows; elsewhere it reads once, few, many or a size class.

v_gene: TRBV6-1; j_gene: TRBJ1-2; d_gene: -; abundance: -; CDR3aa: CASSVDRGANYGYTF; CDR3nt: TGTGCCAGCAGCGTCGACCGGGGAGCTAACTATGGCTACACCTTC
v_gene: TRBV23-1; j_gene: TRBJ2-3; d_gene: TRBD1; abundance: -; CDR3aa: CASSPGGDRSTDTQYF; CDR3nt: TGCGCCAGCAGTCCGGGTGGGGACAGGAGCACAGATACGCAGTATTTT
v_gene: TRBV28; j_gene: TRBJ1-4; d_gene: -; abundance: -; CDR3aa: CASSSRQAPNEKLFF; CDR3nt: TGTGCCAGCAGTTCCCGCCAGGCCCCTAATGAAAAACTGTTTTTT
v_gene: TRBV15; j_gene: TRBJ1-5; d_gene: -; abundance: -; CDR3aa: CATSRDGGILDQPQHF; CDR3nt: TGTGCCACCAGCAGAGACGGGGGGATCCTTGATCAGCCCCAGCATTTT
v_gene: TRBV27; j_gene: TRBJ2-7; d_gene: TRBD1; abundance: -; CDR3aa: CASSIGTGGSYEQYF; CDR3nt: TGTGCCAGCAGTATCGGGACAGGGGGCTCCTACGAGCAGTACTTC
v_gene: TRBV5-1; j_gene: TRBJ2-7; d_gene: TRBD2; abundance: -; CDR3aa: CASSLGLLAGNEQYF; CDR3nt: TGCGCCAGCAGCTTGGGTCTCCTAGCGGGCAACGAGCAGTACTTC
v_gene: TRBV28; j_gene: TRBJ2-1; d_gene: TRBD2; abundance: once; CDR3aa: CASSATSGRDEQFF; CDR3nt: TGTGCCAGCAGTGCAACTAGCGGGAGAGATGAGCAGTTCTTC
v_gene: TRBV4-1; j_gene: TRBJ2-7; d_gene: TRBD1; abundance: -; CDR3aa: CASSQERDSLSYEQYF; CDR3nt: TGCGCCAGCAGCCAAGAACGGGACAGCTTATCCTACGAGCAGTACTTC
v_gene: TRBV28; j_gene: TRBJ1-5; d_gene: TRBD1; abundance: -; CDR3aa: CASSPIRDRGINQPQHF; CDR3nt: TGTGCCAGCAGTCCTATTCGGGACAGGGGAATCAATCAGCCCCAGCATTTT
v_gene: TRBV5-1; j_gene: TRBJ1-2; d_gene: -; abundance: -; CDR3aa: CASSLGDGTRGDYTF; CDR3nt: TGCGCCAGCAGTTTGGGGGACGGGACACGGGGAGACTACACCTTC
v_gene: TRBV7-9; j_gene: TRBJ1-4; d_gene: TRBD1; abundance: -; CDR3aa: CASSPPTGTEAEKLFF; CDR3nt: TGTGCCAGCAGCCCACCCACCGGGACAGAGGCAGAAAAACTGTTTTTT
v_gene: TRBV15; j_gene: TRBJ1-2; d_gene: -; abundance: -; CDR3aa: CATSSGSAFTF; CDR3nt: TGTGCCACCAGCAGCGGCAGCGCGTTCACCTTC
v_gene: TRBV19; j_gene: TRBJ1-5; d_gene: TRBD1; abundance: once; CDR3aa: CASSIGQGNNQPQHF; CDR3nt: TGTGCCAGTAGTATCGGACAGGGTAACAATCAGCCCCAGCATTTT
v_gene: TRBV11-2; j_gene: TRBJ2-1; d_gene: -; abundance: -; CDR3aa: CASSQRRGASGEQFF; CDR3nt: TGTGCCAGCAGCCAGCGCAGGGGCGCATCGGGTGAGCAGTTCTTC
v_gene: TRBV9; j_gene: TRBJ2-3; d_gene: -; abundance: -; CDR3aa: CASSEGIRPSTDTQYF; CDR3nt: TGTGCCAGCAGCGAGGGGATACGACCTAGCACAGATACGCAGTATTTT
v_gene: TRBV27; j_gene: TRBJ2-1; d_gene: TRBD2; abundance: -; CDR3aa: CASSALAGRREQFF; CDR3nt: TGTGCCAGCAGTGCCCTAGCGGGGAGGAGAGAGCAGTTCTTC
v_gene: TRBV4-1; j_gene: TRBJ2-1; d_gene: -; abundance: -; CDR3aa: CASSDRDFSDNEQFF; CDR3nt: TGCGCCAGCAGCGACCGGGACTTCTCCGACAATGAGCAGTTCTTC
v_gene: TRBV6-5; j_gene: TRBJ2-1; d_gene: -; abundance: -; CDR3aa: CASSYSAEFLYNEQFF; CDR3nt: TGTGCCAGCAGTTACTCGGCGGAGTTCCTTTACAATGAGCAGTTCTTC
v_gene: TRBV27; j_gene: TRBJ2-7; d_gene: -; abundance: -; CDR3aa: CASSRTAVYEQYF; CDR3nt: TGTGCCAGCTCGAGGACAGCAGTCTACGAGCAGTACTTC
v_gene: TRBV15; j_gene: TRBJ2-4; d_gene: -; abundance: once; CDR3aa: CATSHRGIQYF; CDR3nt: TGTGCCACCAGCCATAGGGGGATTCAGTACTTC
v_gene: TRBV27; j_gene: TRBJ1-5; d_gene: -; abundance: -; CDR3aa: CASSPYSSNQPQHF; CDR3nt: TGTGCCAGCAGTCCTTACAGTAGCAATCAGCCCCAGCATTTT
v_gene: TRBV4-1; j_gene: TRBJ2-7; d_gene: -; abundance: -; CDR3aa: CASSQGLVETGEQYF; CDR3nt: TGCGCCAGCAGCCAAGGCCTGGTGGAGACGGGGGAGCAGTACTTC
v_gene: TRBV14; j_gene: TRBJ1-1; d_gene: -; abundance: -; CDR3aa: CASSLRQGFSTEAFF; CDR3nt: TGTGCCAGCAGCCTAAGGCAGGGTTTTAGTACTGAAGCTTTCTTT
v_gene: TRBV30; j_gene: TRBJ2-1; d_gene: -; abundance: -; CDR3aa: CAWSLGASWEQFF; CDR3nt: TGTGCCTGGAGCCTAGGGGCGTCTTGGGAGCAGTTCTTC
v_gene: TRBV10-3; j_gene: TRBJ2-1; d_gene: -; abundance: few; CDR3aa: CAIEGAGGEGEQFF; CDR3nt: TGTGCCATCGAGGGGGCGGGAGGTGAGGGTGAGCAGTTCTTC
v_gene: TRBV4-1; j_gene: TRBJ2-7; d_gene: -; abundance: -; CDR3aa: CASSQEISRFSYEQYF; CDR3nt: TGCGCCAGCAGCCAAGAAATCTCCAGGTTTTCCTACGAGCAGTACTTC
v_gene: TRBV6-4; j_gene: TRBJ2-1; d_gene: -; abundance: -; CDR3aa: CASSDAGDNGQFF; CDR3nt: TGTGCCAGCAGTGACGCAGGGGACAATGGGCAGTTCTTC
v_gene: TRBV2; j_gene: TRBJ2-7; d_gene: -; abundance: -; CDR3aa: CASRGRGGEQYF; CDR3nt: TGTGCCAGCAGGGGAAGGGGAGGCGAGCAGTACTTC
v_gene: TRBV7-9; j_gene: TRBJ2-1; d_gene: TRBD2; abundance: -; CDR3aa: CASSLVGEGYNEQFF; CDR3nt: TGTGCCAGCAGCTTAGTTGGGGAGGGCTACAATGAGCAGTTCTTC
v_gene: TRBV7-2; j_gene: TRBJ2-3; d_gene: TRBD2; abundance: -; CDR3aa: CASREAGRADTQYF; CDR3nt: TGTGCCAGCAGGGAAGCGGGGCGGGCAGATACGCAGTATTTT
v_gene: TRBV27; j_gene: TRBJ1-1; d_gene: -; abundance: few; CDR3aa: CASSPRPSAEAFF; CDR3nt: TGTGCCAGCAGTCCCCGCCCCTCTGCGGAAGCTTTCTTT
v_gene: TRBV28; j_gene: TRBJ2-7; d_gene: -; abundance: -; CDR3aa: CASSSRGQYEQYF; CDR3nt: TGTGCCAGCAGCTCCAGGGGACAATACGAGCAGTACTTC
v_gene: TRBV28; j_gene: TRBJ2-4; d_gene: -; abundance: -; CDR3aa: CATKGATLAKNIQYF; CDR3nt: TGTGCCACCAAAGGGGCGACTTTAGCCAAAAACATTCAGTACTTC
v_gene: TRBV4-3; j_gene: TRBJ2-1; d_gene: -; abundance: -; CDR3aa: CASSQPGGSAGMSEQFF; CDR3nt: TGCGCCAGCAGCCAACCCGGTGGCTCTGCGGGGATGTCTGAGCAGTTCTTC
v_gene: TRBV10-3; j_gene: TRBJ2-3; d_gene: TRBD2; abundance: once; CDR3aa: CAISRTSGSSDTQYF; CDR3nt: TGTGCCATCAGCCGGACTAGCGGGAGTTCAGATACGCAGTATTTT
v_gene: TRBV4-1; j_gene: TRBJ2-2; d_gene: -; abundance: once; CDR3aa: CASSQAPGAGELFF; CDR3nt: TGCGCCAGCAGCCAAGCACCCGGGGCCGGGGAGCTGTTTTTT
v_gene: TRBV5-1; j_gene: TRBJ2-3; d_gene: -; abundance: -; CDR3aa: CASMRESTDTQYF; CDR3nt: TGCGCCAGCATGAGAGAAAGCACAGATACGCAGTATTTT
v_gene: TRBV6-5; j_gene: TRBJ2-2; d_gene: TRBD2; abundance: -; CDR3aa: CASSYSGGANTGELFF; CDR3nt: TGTGCCAGCAGTTACTCGGGGGGGGCGAACACCGGGGAGCTGTTTTTT
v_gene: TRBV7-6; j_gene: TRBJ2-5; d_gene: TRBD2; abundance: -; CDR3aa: CASSAGGLRTQYF; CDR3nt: TGTGCCAGCAGTGCCGGGGGGTTACGGACCCAGTACTTC
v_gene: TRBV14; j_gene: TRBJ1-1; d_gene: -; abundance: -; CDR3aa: CASSQQGQSKAFF; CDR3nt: TGTGCCAGCAGCCAACAGGGTCAATCTAAAGCTTTCTTT
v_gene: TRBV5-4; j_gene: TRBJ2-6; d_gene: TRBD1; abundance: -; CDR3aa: CASSLVGTGGPGANVLTF; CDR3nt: TGTGCCAGCAGCTTGGTAGGGACAGGGGGACCGGGGGCCAACGTCCTGACTTTC
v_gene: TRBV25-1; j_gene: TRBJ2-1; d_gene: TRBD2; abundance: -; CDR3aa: CASSPGLAGFSYNEQFF; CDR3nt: TGTGCCAGCAGTCCCGGACTAGCGGGCTTCTCCTACAATGAGCAGTTCTTC
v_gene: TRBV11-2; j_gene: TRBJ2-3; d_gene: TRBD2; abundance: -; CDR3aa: CASSPPQGLAGDTQYF; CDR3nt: TGTGCCAGCAGCCCTCCGCAGGGACTAGCGGGAGATACGCAGTATTTT
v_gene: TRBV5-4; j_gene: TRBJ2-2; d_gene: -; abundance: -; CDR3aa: CASSLAGGVNTGELFF; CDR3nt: TGTGCCAGCAGCTTGGCCGGAGGCGTGAACACCGGGGAGCTGTTTTTT
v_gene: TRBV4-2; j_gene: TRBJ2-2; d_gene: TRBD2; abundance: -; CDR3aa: CASSQEPSGSTGELFF; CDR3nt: TGTGCCAGCAGCCAAGAACCTAGCGGATCCACCGGGGAGCTGTTTTTT
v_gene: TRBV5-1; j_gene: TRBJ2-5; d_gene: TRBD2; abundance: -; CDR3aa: CASSFILRGGRETQYF; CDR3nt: TGCGCCAGCAGCTTTATCTTGCGGGGGGGCCGAGAGACCCAGTACTTC
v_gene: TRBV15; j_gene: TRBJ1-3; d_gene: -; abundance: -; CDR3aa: CATGGPDHSGNTIYF; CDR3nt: TGTGCCACCGGCGGTCCAGATCACTCTGGAAACACCATATATTTT
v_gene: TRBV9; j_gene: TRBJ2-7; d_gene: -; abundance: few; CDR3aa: CASSQTPSEAYEQYF; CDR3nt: TGTGCCAGCAGCCAGACCCCCAGCGAGGCCTACGAGCAGTACTTC
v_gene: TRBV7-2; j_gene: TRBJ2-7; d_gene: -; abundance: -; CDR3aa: CASSLNSYEQYF; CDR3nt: TGTGCCAGCAGCTTGAACAGCTACGAGCAGTACTTC
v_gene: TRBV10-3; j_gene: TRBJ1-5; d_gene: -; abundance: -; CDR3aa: CAISESMSGYSNQPQHF; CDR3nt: TGTGCCATCAGTGAGTCGATGTCAGGTTATAGCAATCAGCCCCAGCATTTT
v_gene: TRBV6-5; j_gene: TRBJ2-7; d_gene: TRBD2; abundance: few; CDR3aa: CASRPSGSYEQYF; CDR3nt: TGTGCCAGCAGACCTAGCGGGAGCTACGAGCAGTACTTC
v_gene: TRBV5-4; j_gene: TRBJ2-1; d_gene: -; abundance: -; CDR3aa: CASSLEGPADSYNEQFF; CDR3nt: TGTGCCAGCAGCTTAGAGGGCCCAGCGGACTCCTACAATGAGCAGTTCTTC
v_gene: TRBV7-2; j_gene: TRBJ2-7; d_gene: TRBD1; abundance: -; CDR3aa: CASSPTGTGVYEQYF; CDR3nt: TGTGCCAGCAGTCCCACCGGGACAGGGGTGTACGAGCAGTACTTC